In its sample, the clone carrying this TCR beta chain was seen a few times. CDR3 length equals 15 residues. V shed 3 bases and J shed 0 bases, with 9 bases lying between them. This record belongs to a study of T cells after yellow fever vaccination. For the study at large: SMART-Seq v4 Ultra Low Input handled preparation of low-cell-number fractions.

In TCRdb, the 5' RACE reads were re-called with MiXCR into one record per CDR3 protein. Here the sample spans 400,000 to 650,000 distinct CDR3 sequences, about a fifth being singletons. This TCR derives from a man in his late teens or twenties who received the YFV17D yellow fever vaccine. The chain recombines TRBV12-3 or TRBV12-4 with TRBJ1-3, with D possibly matching TRBD1 (5 bases). The sequencing used PBMCs, collected roughly 20 days after the first yellow fever vaccination. CDR3 in amino acids: CASSFGTGSGNTIYF. In DNA, the CDR3 is TGTGCCAGCAGTTTCGGGACGGGCTCTGGAAACACCATATATTTT.